Detailed here is one T cell receptor beta chain. J gave up 2 bases and V 0 bases, and 6 bases lay outside the gene matches. Germline V lookup: CDR1 SQVTM, CDR2 ANQGSEA. This CDR3 is 15 amino acids long. The sample originates from a study of radiotherapy plus CTLA-4 blockade in lung cancer. Only in-frame clones appear in the TCRdb table, and some are missing; sequencing was by immunoSEQ multiplex PCR. This sample yields some 50,000 clones, of which roughly four fifths are seen a single time; about 9% belongs to the top ten. This chain connects TRBV29-1 to TRBJ1-2, with 7 bases that match TRBD1. Sample: peripheral blood, taken from a patient treated with radiotherapy plus ipilimumab. The receptor's source is a human donor with non-small cell lung cancer who had stable disease on radiotherapy plus ipilimumab. Here the CDR3 DNA reads TGCAGCGTTGAAGATCGAAGGGGGCCGAACTATGGCTACACCTTC. This encodes CSVEDRRGPNYGYTF.